The source of this T cell receptor (beta chain) is a study of blood T cell repertoires in COVID-19 (dated by TCRdb to 2020 to 2022). About the study as a whole: Samples from collaborators originated in the United States, Italy and Spain and spanned both the acute and convalescent phases of COVID-19. Samples were obtained from the ongoing ImmuneRACE study (first 160 participants) and from about 1,300 subjects provided by 6 global collaborators. The repertoires were made available in a free public database intended to serve as a resource for research on the immune response to SARS-CoV-2. HLA class I and class II types, where available, came from metadata supplied by the sample provider rather than from assay-based typing. Deeply sampled blood TCRbeta repertoires from subjects exposed to, actively infected with, or recovered from COVID-19 were included in the dataset. Nearly every sample came with metadata listing a de-identified subject ID, COVID-19 status, age in years and sex. The material from the prospective study consisted of cDNA or gDNA derived from T cells, B-cell-depleted T cells, or PBMCs.

In the prospective study, participants were about 18 to 89 years old, resided in around 25 geographic areas of the United States, and were enrolled through a virtual design. In the prospective study, cohorts were assigned on the basis of participant-reported clinical history obtained from a screening survey and a study questionnaire. For ImmuneRACE Cohort 3, a participant was defined as recovered based on two consecutive negative NP/OP PCR tests, clearance by a healthcare professional, or resolution of symptoms. In the prospective study, mobile phlebotomists collected whole blood, serum and a nasopharyngeal or oropharyngeal swab from each participant. Prospective study participants could optionally give additional blood draws and questionnaires over an approximately 2-month period. Prospective study blood samples were shipped either frozen or at room temperature before DNA extraction. The paper's findings and limits, for the study overall: How much clinical and demographic metadata was included differed by source and by participant, and the metadata was provided uncurated.

Comment on this clone: Its antigen is still unknown. The sample holds no much larger clone one base away, and base qualities are not on file.

The germline V gene (reference sequence) specifies MNHEY as CDR1 and SMNVEV as CDR2. V loses 3 bases at its end and J loses 6 bases; junction bases beyond the gene matches: 8. Spanning cysteine to phenylalanine, the CDR3 consists of 15 amino acids. The kept DNA is CDR3 alone, 45 bases in frame from the first base. TCRbeta CDR3 regions were amplified from genomic DNA by means of the immunoSEQ Assay, a bias-controlled multiplex PCR. The paper's processing steps were these. The number of nucleated cells in each sample was estimated from the amplification of reference gene primers within the assay. To quantify the absolute abundance of each unique TCRbeta CDR3 rearrangement, sequence reads were collapsed and filtered. For each sample, productive Simpson clonality was calculated as the square root of Simpson's diversity index over productive rearrangements. Not all clones reach the TCRdb copy of this immuneACCESS table, which keeps in-frame sequences only. Checked studies attribute under half of the gap to unresolved V genes and leave the rest unexplained. That table supplies the V and J calls and clone size; D and trimming were determined from the DNA. The sample table lists some 140,000 clones, roughly 80% of them with a count of one. The ten largest make up approximately 8.4% of the sample.

This receptor was obtained from a man between 50 and 59 years old who had recovered from COVID-19. The chain couples TRBV27 to TRBJ1-2; 9 bases in between match TRBD1. The sequenced material came from PBMCs or T cells enriched from blood (not recorded which). The DNA sequence is as follows: TGTGCCAGCAGTTTTCTGGGACAGGGCTCCGATGGCTACACCTTC. It translates to CASSFLGQGSDGYTF.